Detailed here is one T cell receptor beta chain. The data are from a study of blood T cell repertoires in COVID-19. Study context: The analysed material was cDNA or gDNA that came from T cells, B-cell-depleted T cells, or PBMCs.

Here immunoSEQ multiplex PCR was the method, and the copy in TCRdb shows in-frame clones only, minus some. The sample lists about 430,000 clones, about 88% occurring once. The study recruited people aged about 18 to 90 years across around 23 US areas. Which cohort a participant joined came from the clinical history participants gave. This clonotype originated in a woman aged 18-29 years who had been exposed to COVID-19. The material sequenced was PBMCs or T cells enriched from blood (not recorded which).

The CDR3 region has the DNA TGTGCCAGCACTCCTAATTGGTCTGGAAACACCATATATTTT. The encoded protein is CASTPNWSGNTIYF. The chain is built from TRBV28 and TRBJ1-3; D not certain. The germline V and J ends were trimmed by 7 bases and 1 base, with 11 bases remaining between them. The germline V gene encodes CDR1 MDHEN and CDR2 SYDVKM. The CDR3 length is 14 residues.